This T cell receptor beta chain was recovered during a study of Ad26.COV2.S vaccination and SARS-CoV-2 variants. Overall study findings and caveats: Vaccinees and placebo recipients showed similar non-spike TCR breadth. The breadth of spike-specific CD8+ and CD4+ T cell responses after vaccination was reportedly substantial. There was a possibility that the TCR breadth and depth analyses underestimated total T cell responses.

About this clone: Antigen unknown.

Germline V gives CDR1 LNHNV, CDR2 YYDKDF (reference sequence). CDR3 length: 16 amino acids. The V and J ends lost 0 bases and 5 bases, in that order; junction bases with no gene match: 7. Repertoires were generated with immunoSEQ multiplex PCR, while TCRdb's copy carries only in-frame clones and drops some. This table holds about 180,000 clones, roughly nine tenths found once. The sequencing used peripheral blood, collected after recovery from COVID-19. This chain joins TRBV15 and TRBJ1-1, with 9 nucleotides matching TRBD1. The sequence was obtained from a human donor who had recovered from COVID-19. CDR3 residues: CATSRDLMTGGTEAFF. The CDR3 DNA is TGTGCCACCAGCAGAGACCTCATGACAGGGGGGACTGAAGCTTTCTTT.